Sequencing of this T cell receptor (beta chain) was carried out in a study of T-cell reconstitution after alpha-beta-depleted transplantation in children. Study conclusions and caveats: It was surviving recipient T cells and thymic progenitors that gave some patients high TCRbeta diversity at day 60.

Trimming left V 3 bases short and J 7 bases short, with 21 bases between. The length of the CDR3 is 16 residues. In germline, CDR1 is MDHEN, CDR2 SYDVKM. Unique molecular identifiers were built into the TCRbeta library. Via MiXCR, TCRdb re-called the PCR reads, giving one row per CDR3 protein. The sample has under 300,000 distinct CDR3 sequences, 11% seen once. This clonotype has at least ten counts. Antigen: not known. Source: peripheral blood, taken 180 days after TCRalphabeta/CD19-depleted stem cell transplant. This rearrangement joins TRBV28 to TRBJ2-5, with D perhaps matching TRBD1 (6 bases). This clonotype originated in a male patient between 2 and 10 years old who had a stem cell transplant for chronic granulomatous disease, so the T cells may come from the graft donor. The CDR3 sequence: CASSFGVGGVGGTQYF. Here the CDR3 DNA reads TGTGCCAGCAGTTTCGGCGTCGGTGGGGTAGGGGGGACCCAGTACTTC.